This is a list of T cell receptor beta chains from one sample in a study of blood T cell repertoires in COVID-19. The method was immunoSEQ multiplex PCR; TCRdb's version includes in-frame clones alone and lacks a portion of them. The sample has approximately 500,000 clones, roughly 90% seen once. The sample consisted of PBMCs or T cells enriched from blood (not recorded which). The receptor set was obtained from a woman aged 40 to 50 who had recovered from COVID-19. The CDR3 runs from the conserved cysteine through the conserved F or W. The order of the fields is D gene, J gene, V gene, clone size, CDR3 protein, CDR3 DNA. The D gene is left open where the match is weak. Size values are once, few and many counts, or a class for expanded clones, and some rows have none.

d_gene: -; j_gene: TRBJ2-7; v_gene: TRBV5-4; abundance: -; CDR3aa: CASSIGGRYEQYF; CDR3nt: TGTGCCAGCAGCATCGGGGGACGCTACGAGCAGTACTTC
d_gene: TRBD1; j_gene: TRBJ2-3; v_gene: TRBV6-5; abundance: few; CDR3aa: CASSYTTGGADTQYF; CDR3nt: TGTGCCAGCAGTTACACGACAGGGGGCGCAGATACGCAGTATTTT
d_gene: -; j_gene: TRBJ1-2; v_gene: TRBV13; abundance: -; CDR3aa: CASSSQKGSGGGGYTF; CDR3nt: TGTGCCAGCAGCTCGCAAAAAGGTAGCGGGGGTGGTGGCTACACCTTC
d_gene: TRBD1; j_gene: TRBJ1-2; v_gene: TRBV27; abundance: -; CDR3aa: CASRRQGADYGYTF; CDR3nt: TGTGCCAGCAGGCGACAGGGGGCGGACTATGGCTACACCTTC
d_gene: -; j_gene: TRBJ2-6; v_gene: TRBV11-2; abundance: -; CDR3aa: CASSLGSSGANVLTF; CDR3nt: TGTGCCAGCAGCCTAGGGAGCTCTGGGGCCAACGTCCTGACTTTC
d_gene: -; j_gene: TRBJ2-5; v_gene: TRBV7-6; abundance: -; CDR3aa: CASSPIGPQETQYF; CDR3nt: TGTGCCAGCAGCCCTATTGGGCCCCAAGAGACCCAGTACTTC
d_gene: -; j_gene: TRBJ1-5; v_gene: TRBV6-1; abundance: -; CDR3aa: CASSDASQPQHF; CDR3nt: TGTGCCAGCAGTGACGCGTCTCAGCCCCAGCATTTT
d_gene: -; j_gene: TRBJ2-1; v_gene: TRBV7-9; abundance: -; CDR3aa: CASSIAGSKFSVQFF; CDR3nt: TGTGCCAGCAGCATAGCCGGGTCCAAGTTTTCGGTGCAGTTCTTC
d_gene: TRBD1; j_gene: TRBJ1-4; v_gene: TRBV6-2/TRBV6-3; abundance: -; CDR3aa: CASSYSGQGGEKLFF; CDR3nt: TGTGCCAGCAGTTACTCCGGACAGGGAGGTGAAAAACTGTTTTTT
d_gene: -; j_gene: TRBJ1-4; v_gene: TRBV7-9; abundance: -; CDR3aa: CASSLVGLPGNEKLFF; CDR3nt: TGTGCCAGCAGCTTAGTTGGACTACCCGGTAACGAAAAACTGTTTTTT
d_gene: TRBD2; j_gene: TRBJ2-1; v_gene: TRBV7-2; abundance: -; CDR3aa: CASRLGLAEYNEQFF; CDR3nt: TGTGCCAGCAGACTAGGACTAGCGGAATACAATGAGCAGTTCTTC
d_gene: -; j_gene: TRBJ1-1; v_gene: TRBV21-1; abundance: -; CDR3aa: CASSNHQGAEDTEAFF; CDR3nt: TGTGCCAGCAGCAATCATCAGGGGGCAGAAGACACTGAAGCTTTCTTT
d_gene: TRBD1; j_gene: TRBJ1-4; v_gene: TRBV7-9; abundance: -; CDR3aa: CASSLDRGPNEKLFF; CDR3nt: TGTGCCAGCAGCTTAGACAGGGGCCCTAATGAAAAACTGTTTTTT
d_gene: TRBD1; j_gene: TRBJ1-2; v_gene: TRBV24-1; abundance: -; CDR3aa: CATSQSGGNYGYTF; CDR3nt: TGTGCCACCAGTCAGTCAGGGGGGAACTATGGCTACACCTTC
d_gene: -; j_gene: TRBJ1-1; v_gene: TRBV11-3; abundance: -; CDR3aa: CASSLMNTEAFF; CDR3nt: TGTGCCAGCAGCCTTATGAACACTGAAGCTTTCTTT
d_gene: -; j_gene: TRBJ1-1; v_gene: TRBV5-6; abundance: few; CDR3aa: CASSLGGARTEAFF; CDR3nt: TGTGCCAGCAGCTTGGGGGGCGCCAGGACTGAAGCTTTCTTT
d_gene: -; j_gene: TRBJ2-2; v_gene: TRBV19; abundance: -; CDR3aa: CASSRQVAGELFF; CDR3nt: TGTGCCAGTAGCCGACAGGTAGCGGGGGAGCTGTTTTTT
d_gene: TRBD2; j_gene: TRBJ2-1; v_gene: TRBV30; abundance: -; CDR3aa: CARALLAGDSYNEQFF; CDR3nt: TGTGCCCGGGCATTACTAGCGGGTGACTCCTACAATGAGCAGTTCTTC
d_gene: -; j_gene: TRBJ2-1; v_gene: TRBV24-1; abundance: -; CDR3aa: CATSDSRLVNEQFF; CDR3nt: TGTGCCACCAGTGATTCCCGGTTGGTCAATGAGCAGTTCTTC
d_gene: -; j_gene: TRBJ1-5; v_gene: TRBV27; abundance: once; CDR3aa: CASSFLNQPQHF; CDR3nt: TGTGCCAGCAGTTTCCTCAATCAGCCCCAGCATTTT
d_gene: TRBD1; j_gene: TRBJ2-3; v_gene: TRBV24-1; abundance: -; CDR3aa: CATSDPGQGLADTQYF; CDR3nt: TGTGCCACCAGTGACCCGGGACAGGGTCTAGCAGATACGCAGTATTTT
d_gene: -; j_gene: TRBJ2-7; v_gene: TRBV11-3; abundance: -; CDR3aa: CASSLVSYEQYF; CDR3nt: TGTGCCAGCAGCTTAGTATCCTACGAGCAGTACTTC
d_gene: -; j_gene: TRBJ2-5; v_gene: TRBV29-1; abundance: -; CDR3aa: CSVSGLQETQYF; CDR3nt: TGCAGCGTTTCGGGACTCCAAGAGACCCAGTACTTC
d_gene: -; j_gene: TRBJ2-7; v_gene: TRBV14; abundance: -; CDR3aa: CASSLSYDSSYEQYF; CDR3nt: TGTGCCAGCAGCCTAAGTTACGACAGCTCCTACGAGCAGTACTTC
d_gene: -; j_gene: TRBJ2-7; v_gene: TRBV11-2; abundance: -; CDR3aa: CASSLVGSYTITVEQYF; CDR3nt: TGTGCCAGCAGCTTAGTTGGAAGTTATACGATCACAGTGGAGCAGTACTTC
d_gene: -; j_gene: TRBJ2-2; v_gene: TRBV5-1; abundance: -; CDR3aa: CASSLLAGFLSGELFF; CDR3nt: TGCGCCAGCAGCTTGTTGGCAGGGTTCTTGTCCGGGGAGCTGTTTTTT
d_gene: -; j_gene: TRBJ2-1; v_gene: TRBV9; abundance: -; CDR3aa: CASSVGLINEQFF; CDR3nt: TGTGCCAGCAGCGTAGGACTAATCAATGAGCAGTTCTTC
d_gene: -; j_gene: TRBJ1-3; v_gene: TRBV29-1; abundance: -; CDR3aa: CSVDGGAGDNGNTIYF; CDR3nt: TGCAGCGTTGATGGGGGAGCAGGGGACAACGGAAACACCATATATTTT
d_gene: -; j_gene: TRBJ1-2; v_gene: TRBV28; abundance: -; CDR3aa: CASSTTVYGYTF; CDR3nt: TGTGCCAGCAGCACGACAGTCTATGGCTACACCTTC
d_gene: -; j_gene: TRBJ1-1; v_gene: TRBV25-1; abundance: -; CDR3aa: CASTSLGGGNTEAFF; CDR3nt: TGTGCCAGCACCTCCCTCGGGGGTGGGAACACTGAAGCTTTCTTT
d_gene: TRBD1; j_gene: TRBJ1-2; v_gene: TRBV11-2; abundance: -; CDR3aa: CASSPLGGVDGYTF; CDR3nt: TGTGCCAGCAGCCCCCTAGGGGGCGTTGATGGCTACACCTTC
d_gene: -; j_gene: TRBJ1-1; v_gene: TRBV5-1; abundance: few; CDR3aa: CASSLGHTEAFF; CDR3nt: TGCGCCAGCAGCCTTGGGCACACTGAAGCTTTCTTT
d_gene: TRBD2; j_gene: TRBJ2-1; v_gene: TRBV5-6; abundance: -; CDR3aa: CASRTVTSGSLNNEQFF; CDR3nt: TGTGCCAGCAGAACTGTGACTAGCGGGAGTCTGAACAATGAGCAGTTCTTC
d_gene: -; j_gene: TRBJ1-1; v_gene: TRBV25-1; abundance: -; CDR3aa: CASSQAGGNTEAFF; CDR3nt: TGTGCCAGCAGTCAAGCAGGAGGTAACACTGAAGCTTTCTTT
d_gene: TRBD1; j_gene: TRBJ2-7; v_gene: TRBV12-5; abundance: -; CDR3aa: CASGLVVAGQGYEQYF; CDR3nt: TGTGCTAGTGGTTTGGTAGTGGCGGGACAGGGTTACGAGCAGTACTTC
d_gene: TRBD2; j_gene: TRBJ2-1; v_gene: TRBV24-1; abundance: -; CDR3aa: CATSESSGRAYNEQFF; CDR3nt: TGTGCCACCAGTGAATCCAGCGGGAGGGCCTACAATGAGCAGTTCTTC
d_gene: TRBD1; j_gene: TRBJ2-7; v_gene: TRBV18; abundance: -; CDR3aa: CASSPGTGFTSYEQYF; CDR3nt: TGTGCCAGCTCACCCGGGACAGGGTTCACTTCCTACGAGCAGTACTTC
d_gene: -; j_gene: TRBJ2-7; v_gene: TRBV4-1; abundance: -; CDR3aa: CASSQDWVGHYEQYF; CDR3nt: TGCGCCAGCAGCCAAGATTGGGTTGGACACTACGAGCAGTACTTC
d_gene: TRBD1; j_gene: TRBJ1-1; v_gene: TRBV7-9; abundance: -; CDR3aa: CASSPRTGNTEAFF; CDR3nt: TGTGCCAGCAGCCCGAGGACAGGGAACACTGAAGCTTTCTTT
d_gene: -; j_gene: TRBJ1-2; v_gene: TRBV6-5; abundance: -; CDR3aa: CASRDSSNYGYTF; CDR3nt: TGTGCCAGCAGGGACAGTTCTAACTATGGCTACACCTTC
d_gene: -; j_gene: TRBJ1-5; v_gene: TRBV19; abundance: once; CDR3aa: CASSPLGVENQPQHF; CDR3nt: TGTGCCAGTAGCCCCTTAGGGGTTGAGAATCAGCCCCAGCATTTT
d_gene: -; j_gene: TRBJ1-1; v_gene: TRBV5-6; abundance: -; CDR3aa: CASSRRVIGWTEAFF; CDR3nt: TGTGCCAGCAGCCGGCGGGTGATTGGTTGGACTGAAGCTTTCTTT
d_gene: -; j_gene: TRBJ2-7; v_gene: TRBV6-2/TRBV6-3; abundance: -; CDR3aa: CASSLREETSSYEQYF; CDR3nt: TGTGCCAGCAGCCTGAGAGAGGAGACGAGCTCCTACGAGCAGTACTTC
d_gene: -; j_gene: TRBJ2-2; v_gene: TRBV14; abundance: -; CDR3aa: CASSQVDYPAGELFF; CDR3nt: TGTGCCAGCAGCCAGGTGGACTATCCCGCCGGGGAGCTGTTTTTT
d_gene: -; j_gene: TRBJ1-3; v_gene: TRBV7-8; abundance: -; CDR3aa: CASSRTAGNTIYF; CDR3nt: TGTGCCAGCAGCAGGACAGCCGGAAACACCATATATTTT
d_gene: TRBD2; j_gene: TRBJ2-7; v_gene: TRBV12-3/TRBV12-4; abundance: -; CDR3aa: CASTTGGYEQYF; CDR3nt: TGTGCCAGCACCACGGGGGGCTACGAGCAGTACTTC
d_gene: -; j_gene: TRBJ1-5; v_gene: TRBV19; abundance: -; CDR3aa: CASRAVALAAIGQPQHF; CDR3nt: TGTGCCAGTAGGGCGGTGGCCCTTGCGGCCATCGGTCAGCCCCAGCATTTT
d_gene: TRBD2; j_gene: TRBJ2-1; v_gene: TRBV5-1; abundance: -; CDR3aa: CASSSSLAGEIDEQFF; CDR3nt: TGCGCCAGCAGCTCCTCACTAGCGGGAGAAATCGATGAGCAGTTCTTC
d_gene: TRBD1; j_gene: TRBJ2-2; v_gene: TRBV24-1; abundance: -; CDR3aa: CATSDYDRVYPGELFF; CDR3nt: TGTGCCACCAGTGATTACGACAGGGTCTATCCCGGGGAGCTGTTTTTT
d_gene: TRBD1; j_gene: TRBJ1-5; v_gene: TRBV7-8; abundance: -; CDR3aa: CASSSGGDRGGGTQHF; CDR3nt: TGTGCCAGCAGCTCTGGCGGGGACAGGGGAGGGGGGACCCAGCATTTT
d_gene: TRBD1; j_gene: TRBJ1-4; v_gene: TRBV5-1; abundance: -; CDR3aa: CASSSGRTGSEKLFF; CDR3nt: TGCGCCAGCAGCTCGGGGCGGACAGGGAGTGAAAAACTGTTTTTT
d_gene: -; j_gene: TRBJ1-2; v_gene: TRBV2; abundance: -; CDR3aa: CASTYYGYTF; CDR3nt: TGTGCCAGCACCTACTATGGCTACACCTTC
d_gene: TRBD2; j_gene: TRBJ2-2; v_gene: TRBV19; abundance: -; CDR3aa: CASRASGRFYTGELFF; CDR3nt: TGTGCCAGTAGGGCTAGCGGGAGATTCTATACCGGGGAGCTGTTTTTT
d_gene: TRBD1; j_gene: TRBJ1-1; v_gene: TRBV11-2; abundance: -; CDR3aa: CASSRRIRDRDTEAFF; CDR3nt: TGTGCCAGCAGCCGCCGGATTCGGGACAGGGATACTGAAGCTTTCTTT
d_gene: TRBD2; j_gene: TRBJ2-7; v_gene: TRBV5-1; abundance: -; CDR3aa: CASSPAGLAATYEQYF; CDR3nt: TGCGCCAGCAGCCCGGCGGGCCTAGCGGCAACCTACGAGCAGTACTTC